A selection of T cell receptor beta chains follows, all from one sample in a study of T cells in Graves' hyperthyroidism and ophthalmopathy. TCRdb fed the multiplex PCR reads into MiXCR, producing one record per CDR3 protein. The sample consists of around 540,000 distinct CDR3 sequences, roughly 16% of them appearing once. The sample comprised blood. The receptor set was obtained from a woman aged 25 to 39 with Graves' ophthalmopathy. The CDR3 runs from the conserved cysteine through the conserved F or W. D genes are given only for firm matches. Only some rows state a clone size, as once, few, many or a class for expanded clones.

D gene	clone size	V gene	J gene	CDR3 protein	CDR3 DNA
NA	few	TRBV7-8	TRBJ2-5	CASSWARMGARETQYF	TGTGCCAGCAGCTGGGCCCGTATGGGGGCCAGGGAGACCCAGTACTTC
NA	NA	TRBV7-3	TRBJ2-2	CASSLRAGAVGELFF	TGTGCCAGCAGCTTAAGGGCTGGGGCCGTCGGGGAGCTGTTTTTT
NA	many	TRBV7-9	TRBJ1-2	CASSPRVADGYTF	TGTGCCAGCAGCCCAAGGGTAGCCGATGGCTACACCTTC
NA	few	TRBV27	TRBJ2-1	CASSLLANNEQFF	TGTGCCAGCAGTTTATTAGCCAACAATGAGCAGTTCTTC
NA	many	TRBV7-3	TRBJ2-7	CASSEPGVAYEQYF	TGTGCCAGCAGCGAACCAGGGGTCGCGTACGAGCAGTACTTC
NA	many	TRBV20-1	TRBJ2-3	CSAPLGASSTDTQYF	TGCAGTGCACCCTTAGGGGCGTCGAGCACAGATACGCAGTATTTT
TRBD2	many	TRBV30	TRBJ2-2	CAWSDTQGAGEYTGELFF	TGTGCCTGGAGTGACACCCAGGGAGCGGGAGAATACACCGGGGAGCTGTTTTTT
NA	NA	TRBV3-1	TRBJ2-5	CASQGPIQETQYF	TGTGCCAGCCAAGGACCGATCCAAGAGACCCAGTACTTC
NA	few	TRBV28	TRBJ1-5	CAARGGRSNQPQHF	TGTGCCGCTAGGGGGGGCCGCAGCAATCAGCCCCAGCATTTT
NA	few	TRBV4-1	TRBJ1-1	CASSQDPRNYEAFF	TGCGCCAGCAGCCAAGATCCGCGGAATTATGAAGCTTTCTTT
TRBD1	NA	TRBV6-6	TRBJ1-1	CASSYRTGTGGSWTEAFF	TGTGCCAGCAGTTACCGTACCGGGACAGGGGGATCATGGACTGAAGCTTTCTTT
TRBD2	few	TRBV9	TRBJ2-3	CASSGTSGAFVTDTQYF	TGTGCCAGCAGCGGAACTAGCGGTGCTTTTGTGACAGATACGCAGTATTTT
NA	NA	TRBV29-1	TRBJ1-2	CSVGQESFYGYTF	TGCAGCGTTGGTCAGGAATCGTTTTATGGCTACACCTTC
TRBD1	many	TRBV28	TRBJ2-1	CASSLTGGTTYNEQFF	TGTGCCAGCAGTCTGACAGGGGGGACTACCTACAATGAGCAGTTCTTC
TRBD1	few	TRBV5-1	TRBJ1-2	CASSLSGTGNGYTF	TGCGCCAGCAGCTTGTCCGGGACAGGGAATGGCTACACCTTC
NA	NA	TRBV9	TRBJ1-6	CASSVAPAGTGNSPLHF	TGTGCCAGCAGCGTAGCTCCGGCGGGAACCGGTAATTCACCCCTCCACTTT
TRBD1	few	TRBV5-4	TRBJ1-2	CASSPDSGQRVLKRDYGYTF	TGTGCCAGCAGCCCGGACTCGGGACAGAGGGTATTAAAGCGCGACTATGGCTACACCTTC
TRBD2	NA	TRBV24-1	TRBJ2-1	CATSVGSSGRRDEQFF	TGTGCCACCAGCGTTGGGTCTAGCGGGAGAAGGGATGAGCAGTTCTTC
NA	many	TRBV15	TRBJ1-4	CATSRAGQANEKLFF	TGTGCCACCAGCAGAGCGGGCCAGGCAAATGAAAAACTGTTTTTT
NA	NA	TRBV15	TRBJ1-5	CATSTLGGADNQPQHF	TGTGCCACCAGCACACTGGGGGGGGCGGACAATCAGCCCCAGCATTTT
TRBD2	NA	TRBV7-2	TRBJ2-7	CASSLEATSGSLYEQYF	TGTGCCAGCAGCTTAGAGGCCACTAGCGGGAGTTTATACGAGCAGTACTTC
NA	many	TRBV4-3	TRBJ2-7	CASSQALSWEQYF	TGCGCCAGCAGCCAAGCGCTAAGTTGGGAGCAGTACTTC
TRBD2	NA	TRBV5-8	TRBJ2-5	CASSLGLAGQTQYF	TGTGCCAGCAGCTTGGGACTAGCAGGGCAGACCCAGTACTTC
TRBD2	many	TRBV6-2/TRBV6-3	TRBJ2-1	CASSYATRWLAGGAYNEQFF	TGTGCCAGCAGTTATGCGACCCGGTGGCTAGCGGGAGGGGCCTACAATGAGCAGTTCTTC
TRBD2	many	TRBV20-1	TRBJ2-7	CSAREPAGVWEQYF	TGCAGTGCTAGAGAACCAGCGGGAGTTTGGGAGCAGTACTTC
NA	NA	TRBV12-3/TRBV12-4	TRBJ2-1	CVSSLGREQFF	TGTGTCAGCAGTTTAGGCAGGGAGCAGTTCTTC
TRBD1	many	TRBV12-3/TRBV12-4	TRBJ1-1	CASSFMQGQGAREAFF	TGTGCCAGCAGTTTTATGCAGGGACAGGGGGCTCGTGAAGCTTTCTTT
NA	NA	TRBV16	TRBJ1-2	CASSQPDSNYGYTF	TGTGCCAGCAGCCAACCCGACAGTAACTATGGCTACACCTTC
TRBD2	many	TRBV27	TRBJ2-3	CASSYLVGGQKDTQYF	TGTGCCAGCAGTTACCTAGTGGGAGGGCAGAAAGATACGCAGTATTTT
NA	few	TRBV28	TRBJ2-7	CASTEGALYEQYF	TGTGCCAGCACGGAGGGGGCCCTTTACGAGCAGTACTTC
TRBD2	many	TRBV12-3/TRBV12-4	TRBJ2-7	CASSFSSGSDEQYF	TGTGCCAGCAGTTTTAGTAGCGGGAGTGACGAGCAGTACTTC
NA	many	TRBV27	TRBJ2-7	CASSLKFAGYEQYF	TGTGCCAGCAGTTTAAAGTTCGCGGGGTACGAGCAGTACTTC
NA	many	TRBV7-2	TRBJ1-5	CASSFPGLAQPQHF	TGTGCCAGCAGCTTTCCGGGTTTGGCTCAGCCCCAGCATTTT
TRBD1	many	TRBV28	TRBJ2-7	CASSLEGARDEQYF	TGTGCCAGCAGTTTAGAGGGGGCGCGGGACGAGCAGTACTTC
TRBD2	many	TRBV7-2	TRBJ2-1	CASSRGLAGVFEQFF	TGTGCCAGCAGCCGGGGACTAGCGGGAGTATTTGAGCAGTTCTTC
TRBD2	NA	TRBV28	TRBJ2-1	CASSIIAGAGYNEQFF	TGTGCCAGCAGTATAATAGCGGGAGCCGGGTACAATGAGCAGTTCTTC
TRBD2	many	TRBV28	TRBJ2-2	CASSIPPSGRKGGELFF	TGTGCCAGCAGTATCCCGCCCAGCGGGAGAAAGGGCGGGGAGCTGTTTTTT
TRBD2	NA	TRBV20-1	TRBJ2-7	CSVPVAGLSEQYF	TGCAGTGTTCCTGTAGCGGGGCTTTCCGAGCAGTACTTC
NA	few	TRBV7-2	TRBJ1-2	CASSLSYGLKGYTF	TGTGCCAGCAGCTTATCTTACGGGCTTAAAGGCTACACCTTC
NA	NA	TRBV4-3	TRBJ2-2	CASSQEWERGGGELFF	TGCGCCAGCAGCCAAGAATGGGAAAGAGGGGGCGGGGAGCTGTTTTTT
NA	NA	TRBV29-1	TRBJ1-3	CSVDGGQSGNTIYF	TGCAGCGTTGACGGGGGCCAGTCTGGAAACACCATATATTTT
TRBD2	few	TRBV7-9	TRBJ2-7	CASSPGLAIYEQYF	TGTGCCAGCAGCCCGGGACTAGCGATTTACGAGCAGTACTTC
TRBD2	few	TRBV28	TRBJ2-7	CASSFRGLAEQYF	TGTGCCAGCAGTTTTAGGGGACTAGCGGAGCAGTACTTC
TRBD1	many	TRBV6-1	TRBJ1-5	CASSDGDRLPPPDSNQPQHF	TGTGCCAGCAGTGATGGGGACAGGCTACCCCCGCCGGATAGCAATCAGCCCCAGCATTTT
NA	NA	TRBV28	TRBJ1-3	CASTDGVNTIYF	TGTGCCAGCACCGACGGGGTAAACACCATATATTTT
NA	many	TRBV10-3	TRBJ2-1	CAISDFGEGQFF	TGTGCCATCAGTGACTTCGGAGAGGGGCAGTTCTTC
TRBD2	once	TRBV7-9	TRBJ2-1	CASSLPTSGRSVEQFF	TGTGCCAGCAGCTTACCTACTAGCGGGAGGTCGGTGGAGCAGTTCTTC
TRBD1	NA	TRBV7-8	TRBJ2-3	CASSLYQSGQGWRNTQYF	TGTGCCAGCAGCTTATATCAATCCGGACAGGGATGGCGTAATACGCAGTATTTT
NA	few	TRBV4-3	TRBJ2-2	CASSQVRPAGTGELFF	TGCGCCAGCAGCCAAGTTCGGCCCGCGGGAACCGGGGAGCTGTTTTTT